The entry that follows covers one T cell receptor (beta chain) sequence. The data were obtained in a study of glioma-infiltrating T cells after dendritic cell vaccination. Assay: immunoSEQ multiplex PCR; the TCRdb copy retains only in-frame clones and omits some. The sample holds about 99,000 clones, 80% seen once. The time point is: after dendritic cell vaccination, including at tumor progression/relapse. This TCR was recovered from a human donor with glioblastoma. This specimen consisted of blood, obtained after dendritic cell vaccination.

In nucleotides, the CDR3 is TGTGCCAGCAGTTTACGCGGGAGGCCCCCAAGCGAGCAGTTCTTC. This encodes CASSLRGRPPSEQFF. This sequence joins TRBV28 and TRBJ2-1, with 8 positions matching TRBD2. This CDR3 spans 15 amino acids. The germline V gene has CDR1 MDHEN and CDR2 SYDVKM. Germline trimming cut 2 bases from V and 10 bases from J; bases unmatched to any gene: 10.